This TCR beta chain comes out of a study of blood T cell repertoires in COVID-19. Turning to the study itself: Sources were T cells, B-cell-depleted T cells, or PBMCs; the material itself was cDNA or gDNA.

In the study's own analysis: Amplification with reference gene primers provided the estimates of nucleated cell counts. Generated by immunoSEQ multiplex PCR, the TCRdb table keeps only in-frame clones and is missing some. Clone size and V and J calls were adopted from that table, with D and trimming inferred from the DNA. The sample lists approximately 15,000 clones, roughly 80% seen once, with approximately 23% in the top ten. The CDR3 totals 14 residues. The V gene's germline CDR1 is SGHRS and CDR2 YFSETQ. Trimming at V came to 6 bases and at J to 5 bases, leaving 7 bases not matched to a gene. V usage is TRBV5-1 and J usage is TRBJ2-5; 10 positions match TRBD2. What was sequenced was peripheral blood. The sequence came from a man aged 60 to 75 with active or convalescent COVID-19. The DNA for the CDR3 is TGCGCCAGCACTAGCGGGAGAGGTAGGGAGACCCAGTACTTC. Translated, it gives CASTSGRGRETQYF.